The rows below give T cell receptor beta chains drawn from one sample of a study of shared T cell receptors in the human thymus. Generated by immunoSEQ multiplex PCR, the TCRdb table keeps only in-frame clones and is missing some. The table lists about 660,000 clones, roughly 86% of them singletons. The sample was also reused in another study, on human thymus T cells.

The sequencing input was thymocytes. The receptors originated from a boy less than two years old with a congenital heart defect. Both conserved end residues are part of each CDR3. A D gene is named only where the DNA matches it firmly. Expanded clones are given a class, and other clones once, few, many or no size at all.

J gene,V gene,clone size,D gene,CDR3 DNA,CDR3 protein
TRBJ2-1,TRBV5-1,NA,NA,TGCGCCAGCAGCTTTGTGACTTGGGATGAGCAGTTCTTC,CASSFVTWDEQFF
TRBJ2-3,TRBV5-8,NA,NA,TGTGCCAGCAGCTTGTCCGACAGATGCACAGATACGCAGTATTTT,CASSLSDRCTDTQYF
TRBJ2-5,TRBV6-1,NA,NA,TGTGCCAGCAGTGAAGCGCTTGAGAGGGAAGAGACCCAGTACTTC,CASSEALEREETQYF
TRBJ1-4,TRBV19,NA,NA,TGTGCCAGTAGTAGAGGGAAGGAGGCAACTAATGAAAAACTGTTTTTT,CASSRGKEATNEKLFF
TRBJ2-3,TRBV27,few,TRBD2,TGTGCCAGCGGGACTAGCAGAACCACAGATACGCAGTATTTT,CASGTSRTTDTQYF
TRBJ2-2,TRBV15,NA,NA,TGTGCCACCAGCAGAGTCCAGACCGGGGAGCTGTTTTTT,CATSRVQTGELFF
TRBJ2-6,TRBV5-1,NA,NA,TGCGCCAGCAGCTTGCCTTCTGGGGCCAACGTCCTGACTTTC,CASSLPSGANVLTF
TRBJ2-1,TRBV28,NA,TRBD2,TGTGCCAGCGAGCAACCCCCGGGACTAGAGACATCCAATGAGCAGTTCTTC,CASEQPPGLETSNEQFF
TRBJ2-7,TRBV6-6,NA,NA,TGTGCCAGCAGTTACCGACTAGGAGGCTACGAGCAGTACTTC,CASSYRLGGYEQYF
TRBJ2-7,TRBV30,NA,TRBD1,TGTGCCTGGAGCTTCCCGACAGGGATCCTCTCCTACGAGCAGTACTTC,CAWSFPTGILSYEQYF
TRBJ2-4,TRBV4-3,NA,NA,TGCGCCAGCAGCCAAGATAGTAGGCTAGGACAATCCATTCAGTACTTC,CASSQDSRLGQSIQYF
TRBJ1-2,TRBV4-1,NA,NA,TGCGCCAGCAGCACGCTTCGCCCAGGGGCCTATGGCTACACCTTC,CASSTLRPGAYGYTF
TRBJ2-7,TRBV10-2,NA,TRBD1,TGCGCCAGCAAAGGGACAGGCGAGCAGTACTTC,CASKGTGEQYF
TRBJ2-3,TRBV29-1,NA,NA,TGCAGCGTCCCCTGGGACTGGCCCACAGATACGCAGTATTTT,CSVPWDWPTDTQYF
TRBJ1-2,TRBV6-1,NA,NA,TGTGCCACCAAAGTGAGACACTACTATGGCTACACCTTC,CATKVRHYYGYTF
TRBJ1-5,TRBV12-5,NA,TRBD1,TGTGCTAGTGGTTTGGTATCGGCAGGGGGCAATGGCAATCAGCCCCAGCATTTT,CASGLVSAGGNGNQPQHF
TRBJ2-7,TRBV11-2,NA,NA,TGTGCCAGCAGCTTAGTCCCATCAAACTACGAGCAGTACTTC,CASSLVPSNYEQYF
TRBJ2-7,TRBV5-1,NA,NA,TGCGCCAGCAGCTTGTGCCCGGCGGCGGGACGATACGAGCAGTACTTC,CASSLCPAAGRYEQYF
TRBJ2-7,TRBV28,few,NA,TGTGCCAGCGTCCGGACACGAACCCCCTCCTACGAGCAGTACTTC,CASVRTRTPSYEQYF
TRBJ2-2,TRBV6-5,few,TRBD1,TGTGCCAGCAGTTCCATGGACAGGAATTACACCGGGGAGCTGTTTTTT,CASSSMDRNYTGELFF
TRBJ1-5,TRBV19,NA,TRBD1,TGTGCCATTGGACAGGAAAAAGGGAGCAATCAGCCCCAGCATTTT,CAIGQEKGSNQPQHF
TRBJ2-1,TRBV6-5,NA,TRBD1,TGTGCCAGCAGCCCAGGGGGCGGCTACAATGAGCAGTTCTTC,CASSPGGGYNEQFF
TRBJ2-3,TRBV15,NA,TRBD1,TGTGCCACCAGCAGAGGACAGGGCCAGGATACGCAGTATTTT,CATSRGQGQDTQYF
TRBJ1-5,TRBV11-2,NA,NA,TGTGCCAGCAGCTTAGGGTCGGGCAATCAGCCCCAGCATTTT,CASSLGSGNQPQHF
TRBJ1-1,TRBV29-1,NA,TRBD1,TGCAGCGCCCTTTGGACAGGGGCCGATAGAGCTTTCTTT,CSALWTGADRAFF
TRBJ1-2,TRBV2,NA,NA,TGTGCCAGCAGTGAAGGTTTTTCGAAACAGGGCCTCTACTATGGCTACACCTTC,CASSEGFSKQGLYYGYTF
TRBJ2-3,TRBV10-1,NA,NA,TGCGCCTCTAAGGGGCCAGGGGCGAAAGATACGCAGTATTTT,CASKGPGAKDTQYF
TRBJ1-4,TRBV6-6,NA,NA,TGTGCCAGCAGAATAGGGGGGGTTTTTGAAAAACTGTTTTTT,CASRIGGVFEKLFF
TRBJ2-7,TRBV14,NA,NA,TGTGCCAGCAGCCATGAGGCCTTGGGTTACGAGCAGTACTTC,CASSHEALGYEQYF
TRBJ2-7,TRBV10-3,NA,NA,TGTGCCATACGGACAGAAAGTGTCGAGCAGTACTTC,CAIRTESVEQYF
TRBJ2-1,TRBV5-1,NA,TRBD2,TGCGCCAGCAGCTTTTCCCGACTAGCGGGAGCCTACAATGAGCAGTTCTTC,CASSFSRLAGAYNEQFF
TRBJ2-7,TRBV5-1,NA,TRBD1,TGCGCCAGCAGCTTGGTTCAGGGGGCTTCAAGGTACGAGCAGTACTTC,CASSLVQGASRYEQYF
TRBJ1-1,TRBV30,NA,NA,TGTGCCTGGAGCGTTAACACTGAAGCTTTCTTT,CAWSVNTEAFF
TRBJ1-5,TRBV4-1,NA,NA,TGCGCCAGCAGCCAAGATTTCGGTTATCGCAATCAGCCCCAGCATTTT,CASSQDFGYRNQPQHF
TRBJ2-7,TRBV4-2,once,TRBD1,TGTGCCAGCAGCCAAGAGACAGGGAGTCCCTACGAGCAGTACTTC,CASSQETGSPYEQYF
TRBJ1-5,TRBV30,NA,NA,TGTGCCTGGAGCTCCGTTAATCAGCCCCAGCATTTT,CAWSSVNQPQHF
TRBJ2-6,TRBV4-3,NA,TRBD1,TGCGCCAGCAGACTGACAGGGCCGCAGAAGGGTGGGGCCAACGTCCTGACTTTC,CASRLTGPQKGGANVLTF
TRBJ1-1,TRBV7-9,NA,NA,TGTGCCAGCAGCGTAACATCTCACAGTGCGAACACTGAAGCTTTCTTT,CASSVTSHSANTEAFF
TRBJ1-1,TRBV29-1,NA,TRBD1,TGCAGCGTGGGAAACAGGGGACCGAACACTGAAGCTTTCTTT,CSVGNRGPNTEAFF
TRBJ1-4,TRBV4-3,few,NA,TGCGCCAGCAGCCAAGATAGGTCCGGGTCTAATGAAAAACTGTTTTTT,CASSQDRSGSNEKLFF
TRBJ2-7,TRBV9,NA,NA,TGTGCCAGCAGCGTCCGGTTAAGCCCCTACGAGCAGTACTTC,CASSVRLSPYEQYF
TRBJ1-1,TRBV2,NA,NA,TGTGCCAGCACCCCAATCGGGGTGACTGAAGCTTTCTTT,CASTPIGVTEAFF
TRBJ2-5,TRBV28,NA,NA,TGTGCCAGCAGCCAGGACGGGGTCAGGACCCAGTACTTC,CASSQDGVRTQYF
TRBJ1-6,TRBV7-9,NA,TRBD1,TGTGCCAGCAGCTCACGGACAGGTGATAATTCACCCCTCCACTTT,CASSSRTGDNSPLHF
TRBJ2-2,TRBV4-3,NA,TRBD1,TGCGCCAGCAGCCAACCCAGAGGAGAACAGGGGGCGGGAGATGCCGGGGAGCTGTTTTTT,CASSQPRGEQGAGDAGELFF
TRBJ2-7,TRBV11-2,NA,TRBD1,TGTGCCAGCAGCCCAGGGACAGGGTCGAACGAGCAGTACTTC,CASSPGTGSNEQYF
TRBJ1-1,TRBV28,NA,NA,TGTGCCAGCAGTCGGGGATTAGAAGCTTTCTTT,CASSRGLEAFF
TRBJ2-3,TRBV15,NA,TRBD1,TGTGCCACCAGCAGGACACAGGGGGCTTACACAGATACGCAGTATTTT,CATSRTQGAYTDTQYF
TRBJ2-3,TRBV4-3,few,NA,TGCGCCAGCAGCCACCGCCCCTCGACAGACCGGATGAGGGATACGCAGTATTTT,CASSHRPSTDRMRDTQYF
TRBJ1-6,TRBV5-8,few,NA,TGTGCCAGCAGCGGACAGCGCGATTCACCCCTCCACTTT,CASSGQRDSPLHF
TRBJ1-5,TRBV30,NA,NA,TGTGCCTGGAGTGAGGCGGATAGTCGGCGCAATCAGCCCCAGCATTTT,CAWSEADSRRNQPQHF
TRBJ1-6,TRBV27,NA,NA,TGTGCCAGCAGTTTAAGTGTGGCCCTTTCACCCCTCCACTTT,CASSLSVALSPLHF
TRBJ1-4,TRBV5-1,few,NA,TGCGCCAGCAGCTTGGGTCAGGGGTTAGGAAAACTGTTTTTT,CASSLGQGLGKLFF